This T cell receptor beta chain is from a study of CD8+CD57+ T cells in acquired aplastic anemia. Study results and caveats: Around 30 sequences, all CD8+ CDR3, were shared between patients and controls. Patients versus controls showed no significant CD8+ Simpson's diversity difference.

TCR beta VDJ and CDR3 profiling used genomic DNA as template. Each CDR3 protein gets one entry after TCRdb re-called the reads with MiXCR. The data contain around 190,000 distinct CDR3 sequences, about 53% of them singletons. This CDR3 is 13 amino acids long. Germline V gene sequence: CDR1 SNHLY, CDR2 FYNNEI. Losses at the gene ends were 7 bases for V and 7 bases for J; bases not matched to a gene: 8. About this clonotype: The antigen remains undetermined.

The rearrangement joins TRBV2 to TRBJ2-7; 9 bases agree with TRBD1. The specimen was sorted CD4+, CD8+, or CD8+CD57+ T cells (not recorded which) from PBMCs. The sequence was collected from a human donor in good health, serving as a control. This CDR3 reads CASNSQGAGEQYF. CDR3 sequence (DNA): TGTGCCAGCAATTCACAGGGGGCAGGAGAGCAGTACTTC.